This passage covers 7 T cell receptor beta chains from one sample sequenced in a study of response to subunit inactivated influenza vaccine. TCRdb used MiXCR to reprocess the RT-PCR reads, holding one entry per CDR3 protein. The table records roughly 460,000 distinct CDR3 sequences, approximately 11% of them present only once. The material was PBMCs from blood, obtained more than 35 days after vaccination. The source is a man in his fifties or sixties who received an inactivated influenza vaccine.

The chain is built from TRBV5-1 and TRBJ2-5; D is unresolved. The germline CDR1 and CDR2 sequences are SGHRS and YFSETQ. V lost 0 bases, J lost 4 bases, and 13 bases lay in between. The CDR3 has 15 residues. CDR3 coding DNA: TGCGCCAGCAGCTTGGCCGGGTCGGCCCGAGAGACCCAGTACTTC. Amino acids: CASSLAGSARETQYF.

The chain has TRBV12-3 or TRBV12-4 and TRBJ2-2, with D hard to call. CDR3 size: 16 residues. V dropped 3 bases and J dropped 3 bases, with 14 bases sitting between them. The CDR3 nucleotides are TGTGCCAGCAGTTTGTTCATGACGGCGGACACCGGGGAGCTGTTTTTT. Translating gives CASSLFMTADTGELFF.

Concerning this clonotype itself: Being one base from a much bigger clone, this may be a read error. The chain employs TRBV12-3 or TRBV12-4 and TRBJ2-7, with D hard to call. CDR3 length equals 12 residues. The CDR3 DNA reads as TGTGCCTGCAGTCAGGAGTCCTACGAGCAGTACTTC. Amino acids: CACSQESYEQYF.

In its sample, this clonotype was seen a few times. This CDR3 reads CSARDRDSSSYEQYF. The CDR3 nucleotides are TGCAGTGCTAGAGATCGGGACAGCAGCTCCTACGAGCAGTACTTC. This chain joins TRBV20-1 and TRBJ2-7, with 7 positions matching TRBD1. Germline V lookup: CDR1 DFQATT, CDR2 SNEGSKA (reference sequence). Unmatched junction bases numbered 5, after V lost 0 bases and J lost 0 bases. The CDR3 covers 15 residues.

This clonotype has more than one count but fewer than ten. The CDR3 DNA is TGCAGTGCTAGTTCGCCTAACTATGGCTACACCTTC. Protein product: CSASSPNYGYTF. The chain combines TRBV20-1 with TRBJ1-2, with D unresolved. V was cut by 3 bases and J by 0 bases, with 5 bases left in between. The CDR3 contains 12 residues. The germline gives CDR1 DFQATT, CDR2 SNEGSKA (reference sequence).

This clonotype was seen only a few times. The chain has TRBV20-1 and TRBJ1-5; 7 nucleotides agree with TRBD1. Germline trimming cut 3 bases from V and 6 bases from J; bases unmatched to any gene: 5. CDR1 is DFQATT and CDR2 is SNEGSKA in the germline V gene (reference sequence). The CDR3 has 13 amino acids. DNA of the CDR3: TGCAGTGCTAGGACAGGGCAGTTTCAGCCCCAGCATTTT. It is translated as CSARTGQFQPQHF.

This clonotype was counted only a few times. J is TRBJ2-2 and V is TRBV7-8; D might be TRBD1 or TRBD2, each matching 5 bases. This CDR3 is 15 amino acids long. V was clipped by 6 bases and J by 7 bases, with 18 bases between them. Per germline, CDR1 SGHVS and CDR2 FQNEAQ. CDR3 bases: TGTGCCAGCAGTCCACGGGCCCGGGGCAGCGGGGAGCTGTTTTTT. It specifies CASSPRARGSGELFF.